The clone carrying this TCR beta chain was observed a few times. What it recognizes is unknown. Unmatched junction bases numbered 8, after V lost 1 base and J lost 6 bases. Germline values: CDR1 LGHDT, CDR2 YNNKEL (reference sequence). The CDR3 extends over 16 amino acids. The data were obtained in a study of T-cell memory formation after mild COVID-19. Across the study: TCR clusters mostly belonged to single donors. Regarding the study as a whole: Later expanders leaned CD4+, whereas clones that contracted between day 15 and 85 were balanced CD4/CD8. Cross-reactive memory seemingly joined, as some responding clones were found in pre-infection memory.

TCRdb reanalysed the 5' RACE reads using MiXCR and keeps one entry per CDR3 protein. The data hold approximately 440,000 distinct CDR3 sequences, with approximately 20% observed a single time. The sample was PBMCs or a T cell subset sorted from them (not recorded which). This TCR derives from an adult woman who had mild COVID-19 (a few samples of this study predate the infection). Cell type and time point are not known. The V call is TRBV3-1, the J call TRBJ2-5, with 10 bases lining up with TRBD2. This CDR3 reads CASSQVGSGGRKTQYF. The CDR3, as DNA: TGTGCCAGCAGCCAAGTTGGTAGCGGGGGGCGGAAGACCCAGTACTTC.